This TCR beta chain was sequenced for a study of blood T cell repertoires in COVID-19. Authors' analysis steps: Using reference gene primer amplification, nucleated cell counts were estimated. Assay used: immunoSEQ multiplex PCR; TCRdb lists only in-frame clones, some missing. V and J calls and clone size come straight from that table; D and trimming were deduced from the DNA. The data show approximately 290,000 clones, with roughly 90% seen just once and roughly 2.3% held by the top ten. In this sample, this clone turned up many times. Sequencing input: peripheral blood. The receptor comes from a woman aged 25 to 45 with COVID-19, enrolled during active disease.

The CDR3 DNA reads TGTGCCAGCAGCTTTCAGCGGGAGAGGAACGAGCAGTACTTC. It codes for CASSFQRERNEQYF. The rearrangement uses TRBV7-2 and TRBJ2-7; 8 nucleotides line up with TRBD2. The CDR3 totals 14 residues. The ends lost 3 bases at V and 5 bases at J; junction bases unmatched: 6. CDR1 and CDR2 from the germline V gene are SGHTA and FQGNSA.